What follows are 10 T cell receptor beta chains derived from one specimen sequenced in a study of blood T cell repertoires in COVID-19. Here immunoSEQ multiplex PCR was the method, and the copy in TCRdb shows in-frame clones only, minus some. This repertoire shows some 120,000 clones, 81% found once; its top ten account for approximately 3.9%. The source material was peripheral blood. The receptors shown here come from a woman aged 50 to 60 with acute or convalescent COVID-19.

V is TRBV11-2 and J is TRBJ2-1; the D gene is possibly TRBD2 (6 bases). CDR3 length: 17 amino acids. The V end was cut by 2 bases, the J end by 0 bases, with 14 bases between. Germline V lookup: CDR1 SGHAT, CDR2 FQNNGV. CDR3 coding DNA: TGTGCCAGCAGCTTAAAGGGCATTAGCGGCTCCTACAATGAGCAGTTCTTC. Its protein is CASSLKGISGSYNEQFF.

The chain is built from TRBV19 and TRBJ1-1, with 7 nucleotides matching TRBD1. Unmatched junction bases numbered 8, after V lost 5 bases and J lost 2 bases. The germline V gene has CDR1 LNHDA and CDR2 SQIVND (reference sequence). The CDR3 runs 15 residues. The DNA of the CDR3 is TGTGCCAGTAGTCCACAGACAGGGATAAACACTGAAGCTTTCTTT. It specifies CASSPQTGINTEAFF.

J is TRBJ1-4 and V is TRBV2, with 7 bases lining up with TRBD1. From germline, CDR1 is SNHLY and CDR2 FYNNEI. This CDR3 has 13 residues. The junction had 0 bases not matched to a gene; V was cut back by 3 bases and J by 5 bases. CDR3 loop: CASSDRGNEKLFF. CDR3 in DNA: TGTGCCAGCAGTGACAGGGGGAATGAAAAACTGTTTTTT. Based on the CDR3 plus reference TRBV2 and TRBJ1-4, the full variable domain is EPEVTQTPSHQVTQMGQEVILRCVPISNHLYFYWYRQILGQKVEFLVSFYNNEISEKSEIFDDQFSVERPDGSNFTLKIRSTKLEDSAMYFCASSDRGNEKLFFGSGTQLSVL.

This clone was picked up a small number of times. This sequence joins TRBV5-1 and TRBJ1-3; 8 bases align to TRBD1. The CDR3 covers 17 residues. The V segment lost 0 bases and the J segment 2 bases; nucleotides outside the gene matches: 7. CDR1 and CDR2 from the germline V gene are SGHRS and YFSETQ. In DNA form, the CDR3 reads TGCGCCAGCAGCTTGGGACAGGGGAGTGCACCTGGAAACACCATATATTTT. Translating gives CASSLGQGSAPGNTIYF.

The V gene is TRBV27, the J gene TRBJ2-2; D might be TRBD1 (5 bases). Germline V gene data show CDR1 as MNHEY and CDR2 as SMNVEV (reference sequence). The CDR3 is 15 amino acids. V shed 3 bases and J shed 4 bases, with 12 bases lying between them. The CDR3 loop reads CASSFQGRGTGELFF. The CDR3 nucleotides read TGTGCCAGCAGTTTCCAGGGCCGTGGCACCGGGGAGCTGTTTTTT.

This chain connects TRBV6-1 to TRBJ1-1; unclear D gene. V was cut by 0 bases and J by 10 bases, with 15 bases left in between. CDR3 length equals 14 residues. CDR1 and CDR2 (germline): MNHNS, SASEGT. CDR3 bases: TGTGCCAGCAGTGAAGCCTGGGTCCCCGGAGGAGCTTTCTTT. This gives the protein CASSEAWVPGGAFF.

This clone came up once. The chain recombines TRBV18 with TRBJ1-2; D is uncertain. V lost 4 bases, J lost 9 bases, and 18 bases lay in between. This CDR3 contains 14 residues. Germline loops: CDR1 KGHSH, CDR2 LQKENI. The CDR3 coding sequence is TGTGCCAGCTCACTCGGGGAAGGCAATTTTCGCTACACCTTC. Amino acid sequence: CASSLGEGNFRYTF.

This clone was found once. V usage is TRBV28 and J usage is TRBJ2-1; 9 bases are shared with TRBD1. There are 16 residues in the CDR3. Looked up from germline, CDR1 is MDHEN and CDR2 is SYDVKM. Trimming at V came to 0 bases and at J to 6 bases, leaving 6 bases not matched to a gene. The DNA of the CDR3 is TGTGCCAGCAGTTTATGGGGACAGGGAGGGGGCAATGAGCAGTTCTTC. It encodes CASSLWGQGGGNEQFF.

This sequence joins TRBV6-5 and TRBJ2-7, with 13 bases matching TRBD2. Germline values: CDR1 MNHEY, CDR2 SVGAGI. V was pared by 6 bases and J by 6 bases, with 5 bases of the junction left unmatched. This CDR3 is built from 14 residues. The CDR3, as DNA: TGTGCCAGCAGAGGACTAGCGGGAGTGGCCGAGCAGTACTTC. Translating it yields CASRGLAGVAEQYF.

The chain uses TRBV3-1 (or the pseudogene TRBV3-2) and TRBJ2-1, with D uncertain. The CDR3 runs 13 residues. Germline CDR1 LGHDT, CDR2 YNNKEL (reference sequence). Trimming removed 0 bases at V and 7 bases at J, with 7 bases between. The CDR3 reads CASSQETVNEQFF. For the CDR3, the DNA is TGTGCCAGCAGCCAAGAGACTGTGAATGAGCAGTTCTTC.